One sample yielded the 4 T cell receptor beta chains listed below, sequenced in a study of CD8 T cells in ankylosing spondylitis. Findings of the study overall: About 8 highly homologous variants made up a TCR beta motif, and this motif appeared characteristic of ankylosing spondylitis blood.

Each CDR3 protein gets one entry after TCRdb re-called the 5' RACE reads with MiXCR. The table includes around 440,000 distinct CDR3 sequences, roughly 18% detected once. These TCRs' antigens remain unknown. What was sequenced was blood, either unsorted or a sorted T cell fraction (not recorded which). The receptors were sampled from a male donor with ankylosing spondylitis.

This clonotype was recorded a few times. The J gene is TRBJ2-1, the V gene TRBV6-1, with 11 bases that match TRBD2. V was clipped by 5 bases and J by 7 bases; unmatched bases: 7. This CDR3 has 15 residues. CDR1 is MNHNS and CDR2 is SASEGT in the germline V gene. The CDR3 loop reads CASSPTSGRRNEQFF. CDR3 coding DNA: TGTGCCAGCAGTCCCACTAGCGGGAGAAGGAATGAGCAGTTCTTC.

This clonotype was observed a few times. V usage is TRBV13 and J usage is TRBJ2-2; the match to TRBD1 covers 7 bases. J was trimmed by 1 base and V by 5 bases; bases with no gene match: 7. The CDR3 loop spans 16 amino acids. Germline loops: CDR1 PRHDT, CDR2 FYEKMQ (reference sequence). The chain's CDR3 is CASSPRDRQNTGELFF. Here the CDR3 DNA reads TGTGCCAGCAGCCCAAGGGACAGACAGAACACCGGGGAGCTGTTTTTT.

This clonotype has ten or more counts. This chain uses TRBV7-2 with TRBJ2-3, with D possibly TRBD2 on 5 matching bases. The germline V and J ends were trimmed by 5 bases and 3 bases, with 15 bases remaining between them. Germline-derived CDR1 and CDR2 are SGHTA and FQGNSA. This CDR3 contains 15 residues. As DNA, the CDR3 is TGTGCCAGCAGCCCTCAAGGGTTAGCGACAGATACGCAGTATTTT. It encodes CASSPQGLATDTQYF.

Points on this clonotype: One end of the junction is discordant with germline, which a read error may explain. The chain is built from TRBV11-2 and TRBJ2-1; TRBD2 aligns across 13 bases. In germline, CDR1 is SGHAT, CDR2 FQNNGV. The CDR3 runs 17 residues. The CDR3: CASSLGFGLAGVDEQFF. CDR3 nucleotide sequence: TGCGCCAGCAGCTTGGGTTTTGGACTAGCGGGAGTCGATGAGCAGTTCTTC.